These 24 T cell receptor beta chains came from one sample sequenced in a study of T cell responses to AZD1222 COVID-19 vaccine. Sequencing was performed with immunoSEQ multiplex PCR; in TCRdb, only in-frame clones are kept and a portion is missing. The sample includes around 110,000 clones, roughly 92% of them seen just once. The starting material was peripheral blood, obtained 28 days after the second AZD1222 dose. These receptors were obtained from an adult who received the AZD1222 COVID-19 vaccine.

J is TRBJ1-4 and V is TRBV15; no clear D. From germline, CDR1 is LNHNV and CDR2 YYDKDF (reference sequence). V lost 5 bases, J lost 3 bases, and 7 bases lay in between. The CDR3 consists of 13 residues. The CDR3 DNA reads TGTGCCACCAGCGGCAGTCCTAATGAAAAACTGTTTTTT. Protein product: CATSGSPNEKLFF.

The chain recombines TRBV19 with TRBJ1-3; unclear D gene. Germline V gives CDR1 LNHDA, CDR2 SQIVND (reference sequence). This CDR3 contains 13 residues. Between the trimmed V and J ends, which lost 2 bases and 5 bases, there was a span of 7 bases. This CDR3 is CASSIRSRNTIYF. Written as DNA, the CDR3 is TGTGCCAGTAGTATAAGGAGTAGAAACACCATATATTTT.

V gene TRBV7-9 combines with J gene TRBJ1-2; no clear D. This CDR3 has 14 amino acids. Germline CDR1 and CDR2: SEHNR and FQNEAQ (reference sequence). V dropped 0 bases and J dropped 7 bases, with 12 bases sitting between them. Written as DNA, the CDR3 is TGTGCCAGCAGCTTAGCGAACACCCGTTCTGGCTACACCTTC. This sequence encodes CASSLANTRSGYTF. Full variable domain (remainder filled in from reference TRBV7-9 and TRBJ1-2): DTGVSQNPRHKITKRGQNVTFRCDPISEHNRLYWYRQTLGQGPEFLTYFQNEAQLEKSRLLSDRFSAERPKGSFSTLEIQRTEQGDSAMYLCASSLANTRSGYTFGSGTRLTVV.

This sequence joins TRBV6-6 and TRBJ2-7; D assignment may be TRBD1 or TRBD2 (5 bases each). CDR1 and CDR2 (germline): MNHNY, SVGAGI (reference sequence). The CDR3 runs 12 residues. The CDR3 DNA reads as TGTGCTTCATCGGGGCCAGCCTACGAGCAGTACTTC. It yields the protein CASSGPAYEQYF.

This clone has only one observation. The DNA of the CDR3 is TGTGCCAGCAGTTACAGGGGGAGTGCTACCTACGAGCAGTACTTC. Translation gives CASSYRGSATYEQYF. This chain connects TRBV6-5 to TRBJ2-7; TRBD1 might be the D (6 bases). The V gene lost 2 bases and the J gene lost 2 bases, with 13 bases spanning the gap. CDR1 is MNHEY, CDR2 SVGAGI, per germline. This CDR3 region has 15 residues.

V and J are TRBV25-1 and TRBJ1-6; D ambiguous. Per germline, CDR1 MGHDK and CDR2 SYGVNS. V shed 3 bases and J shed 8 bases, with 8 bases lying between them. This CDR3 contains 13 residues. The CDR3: CASSDPPDSPLHF. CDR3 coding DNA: TGTGCCAGCAGTGATCCTCCGGATTCACCCCTCCACTTT.

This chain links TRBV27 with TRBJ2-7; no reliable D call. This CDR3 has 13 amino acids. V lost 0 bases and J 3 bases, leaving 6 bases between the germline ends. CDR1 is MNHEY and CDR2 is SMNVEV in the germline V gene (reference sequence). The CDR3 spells CASSLSGFYEQYF. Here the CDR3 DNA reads TGTGCCAGCAGTTTATCCGGATTCTACGAGCAGTACTTC.

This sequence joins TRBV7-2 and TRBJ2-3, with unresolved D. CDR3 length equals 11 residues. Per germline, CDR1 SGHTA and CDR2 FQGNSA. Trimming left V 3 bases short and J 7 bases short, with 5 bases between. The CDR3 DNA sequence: TGTGCCAGCAGCTTCCAGTATACGCAGTATTTT. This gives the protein CASSFQYTQYF.

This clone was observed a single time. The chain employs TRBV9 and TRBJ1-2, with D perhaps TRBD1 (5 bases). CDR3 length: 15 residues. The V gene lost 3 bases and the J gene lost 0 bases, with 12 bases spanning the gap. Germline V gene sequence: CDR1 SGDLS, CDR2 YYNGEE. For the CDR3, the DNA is TGTGCCAGCAGCGCAGCAGGGCGGCCTAACTATGGCTACACCTTC. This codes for CASSAAGRPNYGYTF. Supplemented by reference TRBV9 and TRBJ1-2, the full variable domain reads DSGVTQTPKHLITATGQRVTLRCSPRSGDLSVYWYQQSLDQGLQFLIQYYNGEERAKGNILERFSAQQFPDLHSELNLSSLELGDSALYFCASSAAGRPNYGYTFGSGTRLTVV.

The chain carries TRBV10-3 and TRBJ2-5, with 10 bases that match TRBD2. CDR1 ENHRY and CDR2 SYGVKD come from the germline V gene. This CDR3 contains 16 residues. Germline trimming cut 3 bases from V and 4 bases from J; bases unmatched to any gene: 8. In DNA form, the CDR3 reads TGTGCCATCAGTGACCCGAGTAGCGGGAGGAGAGAGACCCAGTACTTC. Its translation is CAISDPSSGRRETQYF.

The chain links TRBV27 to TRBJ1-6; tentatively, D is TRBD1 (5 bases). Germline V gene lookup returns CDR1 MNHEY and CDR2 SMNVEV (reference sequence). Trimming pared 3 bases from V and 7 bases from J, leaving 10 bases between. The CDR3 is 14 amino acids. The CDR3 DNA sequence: TGTGCCAGCAGTTTGAGGGGTAGGAATTCACCCCTCCACTTT. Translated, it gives CASSLRGRNSPLHF.

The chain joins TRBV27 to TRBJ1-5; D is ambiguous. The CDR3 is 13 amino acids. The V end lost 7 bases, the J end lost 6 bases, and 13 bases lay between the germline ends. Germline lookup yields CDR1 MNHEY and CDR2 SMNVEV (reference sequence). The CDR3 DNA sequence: TGTGCCAGCACCCCACAAGCCGGTCAGCCCCAGCATTTT. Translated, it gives CASTPQAGQPQHF.

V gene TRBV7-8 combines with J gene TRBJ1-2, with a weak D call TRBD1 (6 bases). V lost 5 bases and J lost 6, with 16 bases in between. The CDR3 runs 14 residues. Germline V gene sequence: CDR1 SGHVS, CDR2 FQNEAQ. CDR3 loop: CASSPREDSDGYTF. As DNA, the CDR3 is TGTGCCAGCAGCCCACGGGAGGACAGCGATGGCTACACCTTC.

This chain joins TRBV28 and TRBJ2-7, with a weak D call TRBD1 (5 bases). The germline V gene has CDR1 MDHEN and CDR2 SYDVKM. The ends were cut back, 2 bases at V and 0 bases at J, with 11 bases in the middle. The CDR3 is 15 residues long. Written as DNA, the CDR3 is TGTGCCAGCAGTTTAGCCACGACAGCCTCCTACGAGCAGTACTTC. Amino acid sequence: CASSLATTASYEQYF.

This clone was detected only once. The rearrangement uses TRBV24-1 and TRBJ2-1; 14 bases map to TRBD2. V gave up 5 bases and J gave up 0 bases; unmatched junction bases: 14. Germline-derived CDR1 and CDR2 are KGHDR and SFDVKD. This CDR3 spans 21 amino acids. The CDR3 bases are TGTGCCACCAGTGGTGGACGTTCAGGACTAGCGGGAGGTAGCTCCTACAATGAGCAGTTCTTC. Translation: CATSGGRSGLAGGSSYNEQFF.

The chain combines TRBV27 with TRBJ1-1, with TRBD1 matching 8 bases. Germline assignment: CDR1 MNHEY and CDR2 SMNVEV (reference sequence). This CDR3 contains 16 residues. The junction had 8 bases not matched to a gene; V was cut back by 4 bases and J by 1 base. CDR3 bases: TGTGCCAGCAGTTCCCCTTTCACAGGGGGGAACACTGAAGCTTTCTTT. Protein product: CASSSPFTGGNTEAFF.

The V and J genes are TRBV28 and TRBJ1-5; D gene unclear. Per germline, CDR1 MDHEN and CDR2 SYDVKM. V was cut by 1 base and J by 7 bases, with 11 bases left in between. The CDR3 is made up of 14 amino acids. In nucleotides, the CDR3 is TGTGCCAGCAGTTTATTGGGAGTCGGCCAGCCCCAGCATTTT. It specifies CASSLLGVGQPQHF.

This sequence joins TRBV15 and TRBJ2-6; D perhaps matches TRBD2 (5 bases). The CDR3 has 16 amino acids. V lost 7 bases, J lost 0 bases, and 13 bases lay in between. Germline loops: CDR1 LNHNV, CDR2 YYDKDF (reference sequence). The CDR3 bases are TGTGCCACCACCCGGGATGCAGGCTCTGGGGCCAACGTCCTGACTTTC. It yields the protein CATTRDAGSGANVLTF.

Here the CDR3 DNA reads TGTGCCAGCAGCTATCAGGAGAACTATGGCTACACCTTC. Amino acid sequence: CASSYQENYGYTF. This chain connects TRBV11-2 to TRBJ1-2; D not resolved. Germline V gene lookup returns CDR1 SGHAT and CDR2 FQNNGV. There are 13 residues in the CDR3. The ends were cut back, 4 bases at V and 2 bases at J, with 8 bases in the middle.

CDR3 in DNA: TGTGCCAGTAGCTCTCCGACCCTGGGGGGCTGGCAGCCCCAGCATTTT. Encoded protein: CASSSPTLGGWQPQHF. This chain joins TRBV19 and TRBJ1-5; tentative D call: TRBD1 (6 bases). Trimming cost V 6 bases and J 7 bases, with 22 bases left between them. The CDR3 is 16 amino acids. Germline V gene sequence: CDR1 LNHDA, CDR2 SQIVND (reference sequence).

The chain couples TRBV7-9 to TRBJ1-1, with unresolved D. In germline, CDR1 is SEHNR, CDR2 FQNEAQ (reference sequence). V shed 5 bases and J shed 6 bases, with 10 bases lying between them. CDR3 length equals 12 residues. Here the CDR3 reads CASSTSGAEAFF. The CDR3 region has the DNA TGTGCCAGCAGCACCTCGGGTGCTGAAGCTTTCTTT.

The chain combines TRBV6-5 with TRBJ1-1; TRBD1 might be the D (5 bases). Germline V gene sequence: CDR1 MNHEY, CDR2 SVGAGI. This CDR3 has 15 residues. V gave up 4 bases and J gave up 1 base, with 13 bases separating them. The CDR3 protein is CASSSHGGGNTEAFF. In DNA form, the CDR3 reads TGTGCCAGCAGTTCCCACGGCGGGGGGAACACTGAAGCTTTCTTT.

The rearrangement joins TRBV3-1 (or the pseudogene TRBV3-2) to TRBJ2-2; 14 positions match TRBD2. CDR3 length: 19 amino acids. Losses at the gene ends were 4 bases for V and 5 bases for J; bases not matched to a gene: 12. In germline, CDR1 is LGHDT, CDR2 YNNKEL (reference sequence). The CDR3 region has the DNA TGTGCCAGCAGCCCGCTCGGGACTAGCGGGAGAGGGCGGACCGGGGAGCTGTTTTTT. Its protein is CASSPLGTSGRGRTGELFF.

The CDR3 DNA sequence: TGTGCCAGCTCACCCCTGGGGGCGAAAGGAAACACCATATATTTT. It is translated as CASSPLGAKGNTIYF. V and J are TRBV18 and TRBJ1-3, with TRBD1 as a possible D gene (6 bases). The CDR3 consists of 15 residues. Germline lookup yields CDR1 KGHSH and CDR2 LQKENI. V lost 3 bases to trimming and J lost 4 bases, with 13 bases between them.